This T cell receptor (beta chain) was sequenced during a study of T-cell memory formation after mild COVID-19. It was 5'RACE with constant-segment primers that produced the TCR alpha and TCR beta cDNA libraries, which carried sample barcodes and UMIs. TCRdb reprocessed the 5' RACE reads with MiXCR, giving one entry per CDR3 protein. The table records approximately 410,000 distinct CDR3 sequences, more than 20% of them present only once. The CDR3 has 19 residues. V lost 4 bases, J lost 0 bases, and 12 bases stayed unmatched. In germline, CDR1 is SGHRS, CDR2 YFSETQ. Points from the study as a whole: CM and EM subsets held most contracting CD4+ clones; EMRA held CD8+ ones. That cross-reactive memory joined was suggested by some responding clones appearing in pre-infection memory.

A word on this clonotype: Its antigen remains unknown.

This clonotype was sampled from an adult woman who had mild COVID-19 (a few samples of this study predate the infection). Cell type and time point are not known. Sequenced: PBMCs or a T cell subset sorted from them (not recorded which). The rearrangement joins TRBV5-1 to TRBJ2-6; TRBD1 agrees at 8 bases. The chain's CDR3 is CASSAPDRGLDSGANVLTF. The CDR3 DNA sequence: TGCGCCAGCAGCGCCCCCGACAGGGGCCTGGACTCTGGGGCCAACGTCCTGACTTTC.